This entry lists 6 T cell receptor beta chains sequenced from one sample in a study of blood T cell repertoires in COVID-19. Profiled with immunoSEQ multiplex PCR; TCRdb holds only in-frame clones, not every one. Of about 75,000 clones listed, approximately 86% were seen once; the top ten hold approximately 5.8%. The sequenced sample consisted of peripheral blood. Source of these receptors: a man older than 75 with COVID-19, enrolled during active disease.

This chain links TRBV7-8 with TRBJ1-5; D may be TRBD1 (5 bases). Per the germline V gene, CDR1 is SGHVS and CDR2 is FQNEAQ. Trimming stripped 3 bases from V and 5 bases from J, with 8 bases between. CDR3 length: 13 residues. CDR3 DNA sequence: TGTGCCAGCAGCTTCCAGGGCTATCAGCCCCAGCATTTT. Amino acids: CASSFQGYQPQHF. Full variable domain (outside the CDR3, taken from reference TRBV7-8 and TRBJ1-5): GAGVSQSPRYKVAKRGQDVALRCDPISGHVSLFWYQQALGQGPEFLTYFQNEAQLDKSGLPSDRFFAERPEGSVSTLKIQRTQQEDSAVYLCASSFQGYQPQHFGDGTRLSIL.

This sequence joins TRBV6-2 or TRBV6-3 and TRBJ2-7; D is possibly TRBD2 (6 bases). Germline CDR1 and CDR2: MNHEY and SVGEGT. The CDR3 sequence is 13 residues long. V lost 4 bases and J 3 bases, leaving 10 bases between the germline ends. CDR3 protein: CASSFSEGYEQYF. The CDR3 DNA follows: TGTGCCAGCAGTTTCTCGGAGGGCTACGAGCAGTACTTC.

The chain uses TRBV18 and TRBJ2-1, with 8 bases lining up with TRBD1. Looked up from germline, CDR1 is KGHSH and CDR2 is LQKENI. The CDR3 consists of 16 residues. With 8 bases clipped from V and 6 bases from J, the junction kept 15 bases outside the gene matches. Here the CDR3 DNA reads TGTGCCAGCGCCGGTTTCTCAGGGGGCGCTTCCAATGAGCAGTTCTTC. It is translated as CASAGFSGGASNEQFF. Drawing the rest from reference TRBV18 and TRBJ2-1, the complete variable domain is NAGVMQNPRHLVRRRGQEARLRCSPMKGHSHVYWYRQLPEEGLKFMVYLQKENIIDESGMPKERFSAEFPKEGPSILRIQQVVRGDSAAYFCASAGFSGGASNEQFFGPGTRLTVL.

CDR3 sequence: CASSPAGGQTHTEAFF. The CDR3 nucleotides read TGTGCCAGCAGCCCAGCGGGGGGCCAGACCCACACTGAAGCTTTCTTT. V is TRBV7-2 and J is TRBJ1-1, with a tentative D call TRBD1 (6 bases). There are 16 residues in the CDR3. Trimming shortened V by 5 bases and J by 3 bases, and 19 bases separated the two germline ends. The germline V gene encodes CDR1 SGHTA and CDR2 FQGNSA.

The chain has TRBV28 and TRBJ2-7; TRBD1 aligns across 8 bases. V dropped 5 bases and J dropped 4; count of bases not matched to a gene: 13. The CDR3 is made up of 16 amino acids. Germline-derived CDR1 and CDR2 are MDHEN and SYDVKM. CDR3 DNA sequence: TGTGCCAGCAGTCCGCCGAGACAGGGGTGGACTTACGAGCAGTACTTC. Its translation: CASSPPRQGWTYEQYF.

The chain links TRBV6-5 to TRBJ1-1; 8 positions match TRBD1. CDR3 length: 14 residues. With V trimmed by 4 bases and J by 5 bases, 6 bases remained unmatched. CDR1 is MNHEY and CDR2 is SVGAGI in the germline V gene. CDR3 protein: CASSSQGAPTEAFF. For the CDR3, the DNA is TGTGCCAGCAGTTCGCAGGGGGCGCCGACTGAAGCTTTCTTT.